The TCR beta chain described here comes from a study of blood T cells in healthy people across ages. The CDR3 consists of 14 residues. From germline, CDR1 is SGHRS and CDR2 YFSETQ. The V segment lost 0 bases and the J segment 2 bases; nucleotides outside the gene matches: 2. A second 7 to 11 cycle PCR used barcoded and J-beta primers. Every cDNA was tagged by a template-switch adaptor with 12 random nucleotides. Using its own MiXCR run on the 5' RACE reads, TCRdb lists one record per CDR3 protein. The repertoire holds roughly 1,500,000 distinct CDR3 sequences, with 35% to 45% as singletons. Many counts were recorded for this clonotype.

The sequence derives from a woman between 18 and 30 years old in good health. The chain carries TRBV5-1 and TRBJ2-7; 7 positions match TRBD1. What was sequenced was blood. The chain's CDR3 is CASSLAGQTYEQYF. As DNA, the CDR3 is TGCGCCAGCAGCTTGGCGGGACAGACCTACGAGCAGTACTTC.